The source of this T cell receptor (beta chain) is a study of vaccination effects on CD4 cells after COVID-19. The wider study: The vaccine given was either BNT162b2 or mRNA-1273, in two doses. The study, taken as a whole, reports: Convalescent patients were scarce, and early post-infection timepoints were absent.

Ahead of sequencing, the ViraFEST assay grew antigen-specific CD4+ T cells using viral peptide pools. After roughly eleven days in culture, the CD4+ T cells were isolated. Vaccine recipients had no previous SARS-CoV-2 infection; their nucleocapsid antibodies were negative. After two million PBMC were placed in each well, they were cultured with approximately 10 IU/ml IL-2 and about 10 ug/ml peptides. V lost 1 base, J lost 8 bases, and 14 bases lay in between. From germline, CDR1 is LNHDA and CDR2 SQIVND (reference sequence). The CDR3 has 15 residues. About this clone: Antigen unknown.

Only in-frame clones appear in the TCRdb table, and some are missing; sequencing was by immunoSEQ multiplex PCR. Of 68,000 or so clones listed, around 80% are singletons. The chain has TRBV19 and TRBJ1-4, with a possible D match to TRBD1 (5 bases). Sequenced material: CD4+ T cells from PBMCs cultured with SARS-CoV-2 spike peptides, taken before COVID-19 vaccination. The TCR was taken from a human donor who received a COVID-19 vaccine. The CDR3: CASSIGAGRGEKLFF. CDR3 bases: TGTGCCAGTAGTATAGGAGCAGGGAGGGGAGAAAAACTGTTTTTT.